This T cell receptor (beta chain) was sequenced during a study of blood T cell repertoires in COVID-19 (dated by TCRdb to 2020 to 2022). Some background on the complete study: The collaborator samples originated in the United States, Italy and Spain and spanned the acute and convalescent phases of COVID-19. Subjects who had been exposed to COVID-19, were actively infected with it, or had recovered from it provided the deeply sampled blood TCRbeta repertoires that made up the dataset. A freely available public database, intended as a resource for researchers studying the immune response to SARS-CoV-2, is where the repertoires were released. The sample metadata nearly always contained a de-identified subject ID, COVID-19 status, age in years and sex. Samples were obtained from the ongoing ImmuneRACE study (first 160 participants) and from about 1,300 subjects provided by 6 global collaborators. HLA class I and class II types, where available, came from metadata supplied by the sample provider rather than from assay-based typing. The prospective study material was composed of cDNA or gDNA derived from T cells, B-cell-depleted T cells, or PBMCs. The paper's findings and limits, for the study overall: The quantity of clinical and demographic metadata differed by source and by participant and was supplied without curation.

Including cysteine and phenylalanine, the CDR3 has 17 amino acids. The retained sequence is limited to the CDR3, 51 bases, with the frame set at the first base. The junction carries 17 bases between V and J, which are trimmed by 4 bases and 0 bases respectively. As encoded in the germline V gene, CDR1 is SGHTS while CDR2 is YDEGEE. With respect to this clone: Its antigen remains undetermined. No base-level quality is on record; no much larger clone is a single base apart.

TCRbeta CDR3 regions were amplified from genomic DNA using the immunoSEQ Assay, a bias-controlled multiplex PCR. The original pipeline was this. Within the assay, amplification of reference gene primers was used to estimate how many nucleated cells each sample contained. To quantify the absolute abundance of each unique TCRbeta CDR3 rearrangement, sequence reads were collapsed and filtered. For each sample, productive Simpson clonality was calculated as the square root of Simpson's diversity index over productive rearrangements. TCRdb holds this immuneACCESS table with in-frame rearrangements only. Some clones are missing; in checked studies, unresolved V genes explain under half, and the rest has no known cause. From that table come the V and J calls and clone size; the DNA was used to work out D and trimming. The sample contains about 210,000 clones, roughly four fifths of them found a single time. The ten largest clones represent about 7.3% of the sample.

Whole blood was collected in K2EDTA tubes by collaborating institutions according to the institutions' own protocols. For TCRbeta analysis, collaborators shipped samples in one of three forms: frozen whole blood, isolated PBMCs, or DNA extracted from either of those sample types. Sequencing input: peripheral blood. The chain couples TRBV5-8 to TRBJ1-3; 6 matching bases give a weak D call of TRBD1. This sequence was found in a woman between 50 and 59 years old with active or convalescent COVID-19. The CDR3 protein is CASSAGQTISSGNTIYF. DNA sequence: TGTGCCAGCAGCGCCGGACAGACAATAAGCTCTGGAAACACCATATATTTT.